Given below is one T cell receptor (beta chain) in context. What it binds is unknown. The hyperthyroidism patients had a new diagnosis of under 2 months' duration and were aged 18 to 65. The sample is drawn from a study of Graves' ophthalmopathy and Graves' hyperthyroidism. Study-level information: Hyperthyroidism qualified as stable when ophthalmopathy did not develop within 18 months of follow-up.

The CDR3 extends over 15 amino acids. Looked up from germline, CDR1 is MDHEN and CDR2 is SYDVKM. V was pared by 2 bases and J by 3 bases, with 14 bases between. RNA transcripts served as template for amplifying TCR beta CDR3 sequences. Investigators did first-round RT-PCR with HTBI primers, then second-round multiplex PCR. TCRdb reprocessed the multiplex PCR reads via MiXCR and lists one record per CDR3 protein. The sample has about 590,000 distinct CDR3 sequences; under 40% are singletons. General study findings and limits: In blood, most expanded thyroid clonotypes above 0.001 frequency were also detected. The model's prediction of ophthalmopathy progression had 70.59% sensitivity and approximately 77% specificity.

V gene TRBV28 combines with J gene TRBJ2-7; D possibly corresponds to TRBD2 (5 bases). The sequencing input was peripheral blood or thyroid tissue (not recorded which). The TCR sequence derives from an adult man with Graves' hyperthyroidism. CDR3 in DNA: TGTGCCAGCAGTTTAGGACGAAACCGGGACTACGAGCAGTACTTC. Its translation is CASSLGRNRDYEQYF.